Each of the 24 T cell receptor beta chains below was sequenced from the same sample in a study of cytomegalovirus exposure and HLA in healthy donors. The PCR contained 60 Vbeta and 13 Jbeta primers. Profiling relied on immunoSEQ multiplex PCR, and the TCRdb table lists in-frame clones only, not all of them. This table has more than 85,000 clones, around 73% appearing once. The specimen was PBMCs. These receptors were obtained from a man aged 40-50 years in good health and CMV-seronegative.

The chain has TRBV14 and TRBJ1-6; D remains unclear. The CDR3 contains 12 residues. CDR1 is SGHDN and CDR2 is FVKESK in the germline V gene. V was clipped by 6 bases and J by 15 bases, with 15 bases between them. The CDR3 region is CASRYDNQGLHF. The CDR3 DNA reads TGTGCCAGCAGATACGACAATCAAGGCCTCCACTTT.

V and J are TRBV7-6 and TRBJ1-2; perhaps TRBD1 as D (5 bases). Trimming left V 0 bases short and J 6 bases short, with 5 bases between. Germline assignment: CDR1 SGHVS and CDR2 FNYEAQ. The CDR3 is 12 amino acids. CDR3 in amino acids: CASSLAGDGYTF. CDR3 nucleotide sequence: TGTGCCAGCAGCTTAGCAGGGGATGGCTACACCTTC.

The gene calls are TRBV4-2 and TRBJ1-3, with D tentatively TRBD1 (5 bases). The ends were cut back, 0 bases at V and 3 bases at J, with 12 bases in the middle. Germline CDR1 is LGHNA and CDR2 is YNFKEQ. The CDR3 runs 16 residues. CDR3 DNA: TGTGCCAGCAGCCAAGATGAAGGGGCGCGTGGAAACACCATATATTTT. Protein: CASSQDEGARGNTIYF.

The J gene is TRBJ2-7, the V gene TRBV6-5; 8 bases are shared with TRBD1. Trimming removed 2 bases from V and 3 bases from J; junction bases left unmatched: 6. The CDR3 is made up of 15 amino acids. Germline V CDR1 and CDR2: MNHEY, SVGAGI. The CDR3 loop reads CASSYRWTGYYEQYF. CDR3 DNA sequence: TGTGCCAGCAGTTACCGGTGGACAGGGTACTACGAGCAGTACTTC.

This clone was picked up a small number of times. The chain links TRBV5-6 to TRBJ1-3; D remains ambiguous. The CDR3 loop spans 13 amino acids. Trimming removed 6 bases from V and 4 bases from J, with 11 bases in between. Germline V gives CDR1 SGHDT, CDR2 YYEEEE. CDR3 sequence (DNA): TGTGCCAGCACTCTTACAACGGGAAACACCATATATTTT. Residues: CASTLTTGNTIYF.

CDR3 nucleotide sequence: TGTGCCAGTACGAGGGCGGTTGAAGAGACCCAGTACTTC. Its protein product is CASTRAVEETQYF. The V gene is TRBV6-5, the J gene TRBJ2-5; tentatively, D is TRBD2 (5 bases). The ends were cut back, 9 bases at V and 3 bases at J, with 14 bases in the middle. The CDR3 has 13 residues. Germline V gene sequence: CDR1 MNHEY, CDR2 SVGAGI.

The chain combines TRBV6-1 with TRBJ1-2; D might be TRBD1 (6 bases). The germline V gene has CDR1 MNHNS and CDR2 SASEGT. The CDR3 is 14 amino acids. Trimming removed 3 bases at V and 6 bases at J, with 14 bases between. This chain's CDR3 is CASSENRDGDGYTF. CDR3 sequence (DNA): TGTGCCAGCAGTGAGAACAGGGATGGGGATGGCTACACCTTC.

This clone was counted only a few times. J is TRBJ1-1 and V is TRBV7-9; TRBD1 aligns across 7 bases. The CDR3 contains 12 residues. The V and J ends lost 1 base and 10 bases, in that order; junction bases with no gene match: 3. Germline values: CDR1 SEHNR, CDR2 FQNEAQ (reference sequence). CDR3 coding DNA: TGTGCCAGCAGCTTAGTTCAGGGGGGAGCTTTCTTT. The encoded protein is CASSLVQGGAFF.

J is TRBJ1-1 and V is TRBV7-2, with TRBD1 identical over 9 bases. The length of the CDR3 is 14 residues. Germline V gene data show CDR1 as SGHTA and CDR2 as FQGNSA. V shed 4 bases, J shed 8 bases, and the junction held 8 bases outside the gene matches. CDR3 loop: CASSSGLQGAEAFF. CDR3 nucleotide sequence: TGTGCCAGCAGCTCGGGATTACAGGGGGCCGAAGCTTTCTTT.

This chain joins TRBV7-2 and TRBJ2-7; the match to TRBD1 covers 10 bases. Germline CDR1 is SGHTA and CDR2 is FQGNSA. J gave up 2 bases and V 0 bases, and 4 bases lay outside the gene matches. This CDR3 is built from 16 residues. The CDR3: CASSLARTGGTYEQYF. The DNA of the CDR3 is TGTGCCAGCAGCTTAGCTCGGACAGGGGGTACCTACGAGCAGTACTTC.

The V and J genes are TRBV4-1 and TRBJ2-5; D not certain. This CDR3 region has 16 residues. Germline V gene sequence: CDR1 MGHRA, CDR2 YSYEKL. Trimming removed 1 base at V and 2 bases at J, with 14 bases between. The CDR3 DNA reads TGCGCCAGCAGCCAAGGAACAGCCGACCCACAAGAGACCCAGTACTTC. Translation: CASSQGTADPQETQYF.

The CDR3 is CASSLDSRADTQYF. The CDR3 coding sequence is TGTGCCAGCAGCTTAGATTCCAGGGCAGATACGCAGTATTTT. This rearrangement joins TRBV7-2 to TRBJ2-3, with D possibly matching TRBD1 (5 bases). V shed 1 base and J shed 4 bases, with 9 bases lying between them. Germline CDR1 and CDR2: SGHTA and FQGNSA. The CDR3 loop spans 14 amino acids.

There are a few counts of this clone. This chain connects TRBV18 to TRBJ1-4, with 7 nucleotides matching TRBD1. Looked up from germline, CDR1 is KGHSH and CDR2 is LQKENI. J was trimmed by 6 bases and V by 5 bases; bases with no gene match: 9. CDR3 size: 15 residues. The CDR3 nucleotides are TGTGCCAGCTCAGGATGGACAGGAAGAGATGAAAAACTGTTTTTT. It is translated as CASSGWTGRDEKLFF.

This chain joins TRBV28 and TRBJ2-5; perhaps TRBD2 as D (6 bases). Germline CDR1 MDHEN, CDR2 SYDVKM. This CDR3 comprises 14 residues. Trimming took off 2 bases at V and 5 bases at J, with 12 bases between the two ends. This CDR3 reads CASSLGGVGETQYF. In DNA, the CDR3 is TGTGCCAGCAGTTTAGGAGGGGTGGGGGAGACCCAGTACTTC.

The chain links TRBV27 to TRBJ1-3, with a tentative D call TRBD1 (6 bases). Germline lookup yields CDR1 MNHEY and CDR2 SMNVEV (reference sequence). This CDR3 has 14 amino acids. V shed 5 bases and J shed 4 bases, with 12 bases lying between them. Here the CDR3 reads CASSPNRAGNTIYF. The CDR3 nucleotides read TGTGCCAGCAGTCCCAACAGGGCCGGAAACACCATATATTTT.

The V and J genes are TRBV7-8 and TRBJ1-4, with 8 bases that match TRBD1. This CDR3 has 15 amino acids. Germline CDR1 and CDR2: SGHVS and FQNEAQ. V lost 5 bases, J lost 2 bases, and 4 bases stayed unmatched. The CDR3 coding sequence is TGTGCCAGCAGCGGACAGGGTCAGACTAATGAAAAACTGTTTTTT. Translating it yields CASSGQGQTNEKLFF.

This clone was seen once. V gene TRBV6-1 combines with J gene TRBJ1-5, with a weak D call TRBD1 (6 bases). CDR1 is MNHNS and CDR2 is SASEGT in the germline V gene. The V end lost 2 bases, the J end lost 1 base, and 18 bases lay between the germline ends. This CDR3 comprises 18 residues. CDR3 bases: TGTGCCAGCAGTGAAATGAGACAGGTAATGAGAAGCAATCAGCCCCAGCATTTT. Translating gives CASSEMRQVMRSNQPQHF.

This clone was detected only a few times. V usage is TRBV14 and J usage is TRBJ2-2; the match to TRBD1 covers 8 bases. Germline assignment: CDR1 SGHDN and CDR2 FVKESK. The CDR3 extends over 16 amino acids. V lost 2 bases, J lost 7 bases, and 9 bases stayed unmatched. The CDR3 loop reads CASSQRTGLRIGELFF. The CDR3 DNA reads as TGTGCCAGCAGCCAAAGGACAGGGTTGAGAATCGGGGAGCTGTTTTTT.

This clone has only a few counts. This CDR3 is CATHGGGPLEQYF. The DNA of the CDR3 is TGTGCCACCCACGGCGGGGGGCCCCTCGAGCAGTACTTC. The V gene is TRBV28, the J gene TRBJ2-7; 8 bases agree with TRBD2. CDR1 is MDHEN and CDR2 is SYDVKM in the germline V gene. The CDR3 extends over 13 amino acids. With V trimmed by 10 bases and J by 6 bases, 11 bases remained unmatched. The complete variable domain, with remaining parts taken from reference TRBV28 and TRBJ2-7, reads DVKVTQSSRYLVKRTGEKVFLECVQDMDHENMFWYRQDPGLGLRLIYFSYDVKMKEKGDIPEGYSVSREKKERFSLILESASTNQTSMYLCATHGGGPLEQYFGPGTRLTVT.

The CDR3 sequence is CASSRGVGSGNTIYF. The CDR3 nucleotides read TGTGCCAGCAGCCGAGGCGTCGGCTCTGGAAACACCATATATTTT. This sequence joins TRBV14 and TRBJ1-3; D is ambiguous. Trimming stripped 4 bases from V and 0 bases from J, with 10 bases between. The CDR3 is 15 residues long. Germline CDR1 SGHDN, CDR2 FVKESK.

This clone was observed a few times. CDR3 amino acids: CASSLARGYEQYF. Here the CDR3 DNA reads TGTGCCAGCAGCTTAGCCAGGGGTTACGAGCAGTACTTC. The rearrangement uses TRBV7-9 and TRBJ2-5, with D perhaps TRBD1 (6 bases). The DNA end is a closer match to TRBJ2-7, so the J assignment may be wrong. This CDR3 has 13 residues. Germline V lookup: CDR1 SEHNR, CDR2 FQNEAQ (reference sequence).

The gene calls are TRBV10-3 and TRBJ2-7; 10 bases align to TRBD1. Germline V gene lookup returns CDR1 ENHRY and CDR2 SYGVKD. V trimming: 9 bases; J trimming: 7 bases; junction bases outside the gene matches: 9. The CDR3 covers 13 residues. DNA of the CDR3: TGTGCCATTGCCGGGACAGGGGTGGGGGAGCAGTACTTC. Translating it yields CAIAGTGVGEQYF.

The chain carries TRBV9 and TRBJ1-3; no clear D gene. The CDR3 covers 16 residues. Trimming left V 3 bases short and J 0 bases short, with 13 bases between. In germline, CDR1 is SGDLS, CDR2 YYNGEE. The CDR3 DNA reads as TGTGCCAGCAGCGCAACGGGGTCCCCCTCTGGAAACACCATATATTTT. This codes for CASSATGSPSGNTIYF. The full variable domain, with the rest looked up from reference TRBV9 and TRBJ1-3, is DSGVTQTPKHLITATGQRVTLRCSPRSGDLSVYWYQQSLDQGLQFLIQYYNGEERAKGNILERFSAQQFPDLHSELNLSSLELGDSALYFCASSATGSPSGNTIYFGEGSWLTVV.

The chain combines TRBV2 with TRBJ2-1; 8 bases fit TRBD2. CDR3 size: 15 residues. Losses at the gene ends were 6 bases for V and 8 bases for J; bases not matched to a gene: 12. Germline CDR1 and CDR2: SNHLY and FYNNEI. The CDR3 spells CASRVLVGGGHEQFF. The CDR3 bases are TGTGCCAGCAGGGTCTTGGTCGGGGGGGGCCATGAGCAGTTCTTC.